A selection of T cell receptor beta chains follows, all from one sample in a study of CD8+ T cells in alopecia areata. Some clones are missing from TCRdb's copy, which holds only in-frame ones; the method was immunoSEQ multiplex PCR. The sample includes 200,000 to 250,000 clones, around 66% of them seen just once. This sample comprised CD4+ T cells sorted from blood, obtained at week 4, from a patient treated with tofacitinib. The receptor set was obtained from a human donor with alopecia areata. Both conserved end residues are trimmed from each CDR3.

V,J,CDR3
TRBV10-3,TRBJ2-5,AISEKETQY
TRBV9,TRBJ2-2,ASSVAGRVSGELF
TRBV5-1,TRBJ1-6,ASRIDRNSPLH
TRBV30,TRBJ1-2,AGGTESNYGYT
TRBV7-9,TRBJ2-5,ASSFRGTEGGTQY
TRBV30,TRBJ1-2,AWSVSQNYGYT
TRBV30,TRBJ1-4,AWKRRLNEKLF
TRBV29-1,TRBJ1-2,SVNLSGQGNYGYT
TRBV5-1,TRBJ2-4,ASSLEGAIAKNIQY
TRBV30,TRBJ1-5,AWSGDMGNQPQH
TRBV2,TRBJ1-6,ASSRDRVSSPLH
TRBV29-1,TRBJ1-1,SAGAHMNTEAF
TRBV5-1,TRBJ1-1,ASSHGTGDTEAF
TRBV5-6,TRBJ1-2,ASSLIGQNYGYT
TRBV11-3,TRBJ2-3,ASSLGTGTDTQY
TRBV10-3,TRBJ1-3,AISESAGQLGNTIY
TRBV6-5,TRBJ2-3,ASSYSRATDTQY
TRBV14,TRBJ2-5,ASSQIGVETQY
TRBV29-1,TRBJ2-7,SAGDTNEQY
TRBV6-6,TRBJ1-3,ASSYSATHSGNTIY
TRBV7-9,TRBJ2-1,ASSLRSDEQF
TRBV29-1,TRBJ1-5,SVSQGAAVDQPQH
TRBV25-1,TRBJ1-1,ASTPGYGDTEAF
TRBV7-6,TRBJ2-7,ASSLHLEEKQY
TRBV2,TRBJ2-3,ASSLRRADTQY
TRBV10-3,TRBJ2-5,AMSTSGGGTQY
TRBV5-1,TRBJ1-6,ASSSGDVGNSPLH
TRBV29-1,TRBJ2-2,SVVVGWGNGELF
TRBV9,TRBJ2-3,ASSPTGTSVPDTQY
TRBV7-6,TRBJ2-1,ASSKFQTGGAYNEQF
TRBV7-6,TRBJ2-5,ASSGLAGVETQY
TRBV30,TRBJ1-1,AWSLTLNTEAF
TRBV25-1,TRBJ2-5,ASSAGTGTYQETQY
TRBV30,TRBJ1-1,AWKNLNTEAF
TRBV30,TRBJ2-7,AWGLAGGLYEQY
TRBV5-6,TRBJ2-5,ASSLDPTSRDQY
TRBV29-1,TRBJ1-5,SVEFGGGQPQH
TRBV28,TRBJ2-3,ASSLLGGTSTDTQY
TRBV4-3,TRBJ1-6,ASSQVENSPLH
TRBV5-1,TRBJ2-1,ASSPGGGYNEQF
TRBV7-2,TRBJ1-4,ASSLQGGANEKLF
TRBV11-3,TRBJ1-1,ASSLRDRGNTEAF
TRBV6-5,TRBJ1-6,ASSWAPGGRNSPLH
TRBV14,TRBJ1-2,ASEQQNYGYT
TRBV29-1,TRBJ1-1,SVLGGINTEAF
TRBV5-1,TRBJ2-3,ASSLDGYTDTQY
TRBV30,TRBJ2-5,AWQAYQETQY
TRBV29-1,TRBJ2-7,SVTHRAYEQY
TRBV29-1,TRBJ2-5,SGGGLETQY
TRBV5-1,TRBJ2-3,ASGPWGQSTDTQY
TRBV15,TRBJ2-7,ATSRGAGASSYEQY
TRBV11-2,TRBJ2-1,ASSLGQAMNEQF
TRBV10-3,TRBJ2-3,AISGNTDTQY